This T cell receptor beta chain was observed in a study of identical twins. Findings and caveats of the study: For cord blood, abundant beta clonotypes had fewer insertions, unlike memory repertoires, which showed none.

Each CDR3 protein gets one entry after TCRdb re-called the 5' RACE reads with MiXCR. The sample holds about 700,000 distinct CDR3 sequences, 6% to 6.5% seen once. V shed 4 bases and J shed 1 base, with 10 bases lying between them. CDR3 size: 14 residues. Germline values: CDR1 MDHEN, CDR2 SYDVKM. About this clonotype: The antigen remains undetermined.

The chain is built from TRBV28 and TRBJ2-5; possibly TRBD2 for D (6 bases). The sequence was obtained from a young man in good health. Material for sequencing was naive T cells sorted from blood. CDR3 bases: TGTGCCAGCAGTTCCGGGACTTCCCAAGAGACCCAGTACTTC. Translating gives CASSSGTSQETQYF.